The clone carrying this TCR beta chain turned up a few times. The record originates from a study of T cells after yellow fever vaccination. Study summary: Preparing low-cell-number fractions relied on SMART-Seq v4 Ultra Low Input.

In TCRdb, the 5' RACE reads were re-called with MiXCR into one record per CDR3 protein. The sample shows under 300,000 distinct CDR3 sequences, 6.9% of them seen only once. The sequences come from CD4+ T cells sorted from PBMCs, collected 15 days after the yellow fever booster vaccination. This clonotype was sampled from a man younger than 40 who received the YFV17D yellow fever vaccine.

CDR3 amino acids: CASRLGQGSYNEQFF. The CDR3 bases are TGTGCCAGCAGGTTGGGACAGGGCTCCTACAATGAGCAGTTCTTC. The chain is built from TRBV12-3 or TRBV12-4 and TRBJ2-1, with TRBD1 matching over 9 bases. J was trimmed by 0 bases and V by 6 bases; bases with no gene match: 3. CDR3 length equals 15 residues.